This T cell receptor beta chain appears in the sequencing data of a study of blood T cell repertoires in COVID-19. Study-level background: COVID-19 samples collected from the United States, Italy and Spain covered acute and convalescent phases.

Looked up from germline, CDR1 is SGHKS and CDR2 is YYEKEE (reference sequence). CDR3 size: 16 residues. V was pared by 2 bases and J by 3 bases, with 7 bases of the junction left unmatched. Authors' data handling: Amplified reference gene primers provided the basis for estimating nucleated cell counts. Clones were read by immunoSEQ multiplex PCR, and TCRdb kept only the in-frame ones, dropping some. D and trimming come from the DNA, and the V and J calls and clone size come from that table. Of some 320,000 clones listed, around 92% are singletons. The chain carries TRBV5-5 and TRBJ2-2; 7 nucleotides agree with TRBD2. The clonotype comes from a woman younger than 45 with COVID-19, enrolled during active disease. Input material: peripheral blood. Here the CDR3 DNA reads TGTGCCAGCAGCTTTCCCCTAGCGGCTTACACCGGGGAGCTGTTTTTT. It is translated as CASSFPLAAYTGELFF.